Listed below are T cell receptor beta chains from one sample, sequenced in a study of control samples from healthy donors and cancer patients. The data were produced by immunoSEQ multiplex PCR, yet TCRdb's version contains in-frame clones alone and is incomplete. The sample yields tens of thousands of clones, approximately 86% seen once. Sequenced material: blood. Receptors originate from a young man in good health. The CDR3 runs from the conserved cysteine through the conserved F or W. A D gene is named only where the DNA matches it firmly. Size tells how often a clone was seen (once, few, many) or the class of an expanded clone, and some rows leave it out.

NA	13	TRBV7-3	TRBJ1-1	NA	TGTGCCAGCAGCACACAGAGAAACACTGAAGCTTTCTTT	CASSTQRNTEAFF
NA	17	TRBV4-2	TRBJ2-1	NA	TGTGCCAGCAGCCAGGCCCCCGTCACAGGTTCCTACAATGAGCAGTTCTTC	CASSQAPVTGSYNEQFF
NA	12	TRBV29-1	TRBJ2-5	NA	TGCAGCGTTGAGAGTGGGGTGAAGACCCAGTACTTC	CSVESGVKTQYF
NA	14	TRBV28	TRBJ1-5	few	TGTGCCAGCAGTTTAGGACAGATCAATCAGCCCCAGCATTTT	CASSLGQINQPQHF
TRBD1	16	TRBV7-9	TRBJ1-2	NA	TGTGCCAGCAGCCCCGGGACAGGGGGCTTTAACTATGGCTACACCTTC	CASSPGTGGFNYGYTF
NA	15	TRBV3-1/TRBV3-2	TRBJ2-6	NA	TGTGCCAGCAGCCCGATTATATCTGGGGCCAACGTCCTGACTTTC	CASSPIISGANVLTF
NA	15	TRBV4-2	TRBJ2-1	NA	TGTGCCAGCGGACCTCCGGGGGGCGCTCACAATGAGCAGTTCTTC	CASGPPGGAHNEQFF
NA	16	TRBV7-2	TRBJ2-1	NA	TGTGCCAGCAGCTTAGGGACAGCTTTAAGGGGGGATGAGCAGTTCTTC	CASSLGTALRGDEQFF
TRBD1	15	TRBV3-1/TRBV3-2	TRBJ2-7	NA	TGTGCCAGCAGCCAAGTTAGGACAGGGATGTACGAGCAGTACTTC	CASSQVRTGMYEQYF
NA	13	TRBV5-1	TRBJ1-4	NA	TGCGCCAGCAGCTTGGATCCGAATGAAAAACTGTTTTTT	CASSLDPNEKLFF
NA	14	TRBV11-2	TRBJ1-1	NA	TGTGCCAGCAGCACGAGGGTGGTAGGGACTGAAGCTTTCTTT	CASSTRVVGTEAFF
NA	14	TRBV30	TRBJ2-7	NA	TGTGCCTGCAACAAGGGGCAGAGCTCCTACGAGCAGTACTTC	CACNKGQSSYEQYF
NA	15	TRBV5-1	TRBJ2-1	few	TGCGCCAGCAGCTTGGAGGGGAGCCCCTACAATGAGCAGTTCTTC	CASSLEGSPYNEQFF
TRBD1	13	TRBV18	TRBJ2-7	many	TGTGCCAGCTCACCGTCGGACAGGGTCGAGCAGTACTTC	CASSPSDRVEQYF
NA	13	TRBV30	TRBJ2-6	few	TGTGCCTGGGGGCAATCTGGGGCCAACGTCCTGACTTTC	CAWGQSGANVLTF
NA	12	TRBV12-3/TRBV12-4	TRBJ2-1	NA	TGTGCCAGCAGTTTGGTGGGGGATGAGCAGTTCTTC	CASSLVGDEQFF
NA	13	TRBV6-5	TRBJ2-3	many	TGTGCCAGCTCCGGGACGATCACAGATACGCAGTATTTT	CASSGTITDTQYF
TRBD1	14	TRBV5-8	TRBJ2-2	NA	TGTGCCAGCAGATGGGACAGGGGCGCCGGGGAGCTGTTTTTT	CASRWDRGAGELFF
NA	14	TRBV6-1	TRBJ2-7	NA	TGTGCCAGCAGGACACCTGGGGGGTTTGGCGAGCAGTACTTC	CASRTPGGFGEQYF
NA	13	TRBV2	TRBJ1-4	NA	TGTGCCAGCAGTGAGGGGGGCCGTGAAAAACTGTTTTTT	CASSEGGREKLFF